This T cell receptor (beta chain) was sequenced during a study of OX40 agonist ivuxolimab in advanced cancers. This clone was seen a few times. J was trimmed by 5 bases and V by 3 bases; bases with no gene match: 5. Looked up from germline, CDR1 is GTSNPN and CDR2 is SVGIG (reference sequence). CDR3 length: 14 residues. Generated by immunoSEQ multiplex PCR, the TCRdb table keeps only in-frame clones and is missing some. The sample yields roughly 100,000 clones, more than 75% seen once. The chain employs TRBV30 and TRBJ1-5, with 9 bases identical to TRBD1. The sequencing used CD4+ or CD8+ T cells sorted from blood, collected in a trial of the OX40 agonist ivuxolimab. This clonotype was obtained from an adult with an advanced solid tumor such as melanoma, head and neck, liver or kidney cancer. Here the CDR3 reads CAWRETGGYQPQHF. As DNA, the CDR3 is TGTGCCTGGAGGGAAACAGGGGGCTATCAGCCCCAGCATTTT. Based on the CDR3 plus reference TRBV30 and TRBJ1-5, the full variable domain is SQTIHQWPATLVQPVGSPLSLECTVEGTSNPNLYWYRQAAGRGLQLLFYSVGIGQISSEVPQNLSASRPQDRQFILSSKKLLLSDSGFYLCAWRETGGYQPQHFGDGTRLSIL.